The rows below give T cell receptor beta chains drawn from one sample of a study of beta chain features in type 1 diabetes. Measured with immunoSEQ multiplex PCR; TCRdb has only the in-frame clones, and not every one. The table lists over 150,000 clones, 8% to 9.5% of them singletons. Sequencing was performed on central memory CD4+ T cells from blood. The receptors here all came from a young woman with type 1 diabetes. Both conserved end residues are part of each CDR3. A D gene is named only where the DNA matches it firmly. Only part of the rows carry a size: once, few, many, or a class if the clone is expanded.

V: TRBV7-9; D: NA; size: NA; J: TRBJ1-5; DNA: TGTGCCAGCAGCGACCAAAGGGGTGGTAGCAATCAGCCCCAGCATTTT; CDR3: CASSDQRGGSNQPQHF
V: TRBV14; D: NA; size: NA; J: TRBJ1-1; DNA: TGTGCCAGCGGATTGGGGGGTTTGGGTACTGAAGCTTTCTTT; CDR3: CASGLGGLGTEAFF
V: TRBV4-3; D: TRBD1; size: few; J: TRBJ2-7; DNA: TGCGCCAGCAGCCACGACAGGGGCTACGAGCAGTACTTC; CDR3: CASSHDRGYEQYF
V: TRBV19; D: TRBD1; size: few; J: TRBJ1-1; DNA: TGTGCCAGTAGTGGACAGGGATACACTGAAGCTTTCTTT; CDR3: CASSGQGYTEAFF
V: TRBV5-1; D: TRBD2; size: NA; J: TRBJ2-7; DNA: TGCGCCAGCAGCGGTAATAGCGGGACTGACGAGCAGTACTTC; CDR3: CASSGNSGTDEQYF
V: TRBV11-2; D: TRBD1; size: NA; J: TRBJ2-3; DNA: TGTGCCAGCAGGACTACAGGGGAAGGCACAGATACGCAGTATTTT; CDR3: CASRTTGEGTDTQYF
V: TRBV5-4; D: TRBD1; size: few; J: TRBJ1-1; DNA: TGTGCCAGCAGCGGCTGGACAGGGGGCACTGAAGCTTTCTTT; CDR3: CASSGWTGGTEAFF
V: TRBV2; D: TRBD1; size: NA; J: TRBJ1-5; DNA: TGTGCCAGCAGTGAAACAGGGGGGGACAATCAGCCCCAGCATTTT; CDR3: CASSETGGDNQPQHF
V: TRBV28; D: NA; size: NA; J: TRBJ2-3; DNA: TGTGCCAGCAGTTTACTCAGATGGGATACGCAGTATTTT; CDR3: CASSLLRWDTQYF
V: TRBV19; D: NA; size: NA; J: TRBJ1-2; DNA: TGTGCCAGTAGTACAGGGCGCAACTATGGCTACACCTTC; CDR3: CASSTGRNYGYTF
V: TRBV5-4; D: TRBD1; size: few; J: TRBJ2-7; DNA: TGTGCCAGCAGCTTGGGAGGACAGGGCACCTACGAGCAGTACTTC; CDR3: CASSLGGQGTYEQYF
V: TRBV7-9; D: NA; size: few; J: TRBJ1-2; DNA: TGTGCCAGCAGCTTAGGGGCAGTGGCCGGCTACACCTTC; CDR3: CASSLGAVAGYTF
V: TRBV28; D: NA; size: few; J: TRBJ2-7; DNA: TGTGCCAGCGGAGGGGACCCTTCCTACGAGCAGTACTTC; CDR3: CASGGDPSYEQYF
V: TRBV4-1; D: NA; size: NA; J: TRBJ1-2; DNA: TGCGCCAGCAAGCCAGGGAGGGACTATGGCTACACCTTC; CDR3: CASKPGRDYGYTF